The 29 T cell receptor beta chains in this list originate from one sample, sequenced in a study of T cell changes during pregnancy in multiple sclerosis. Profiled with immunoSEQ multiplex PCR; TCRdb holds only in-frame clones, not every one. This sample has approximately 60,000 clones, with under 95% found just once. The sequences come from CD8+ T cells from peripheral blood mononuclear cells, collected in the third trimester of pregnancy. Receptor source: a female donor with multiple sclerosis, enrolled in a pregnancy study.

This clone has just a few counts. The CDR3 DNA follows: TGTGCCAGCAGCCAAGATTTCAGGGGACCCCAAGAGACCCAGTACTTC. Encoded protein: CASSQDFRGPQETQYF. The chain recombines TRBV14 with TRBJ2-5; tentative D call: TRBD1 (6 bases). Germline loops: CDR1 SGHDN, CDR2 FVKESK. The V gene lost 0 bases and the J gene lost 1 base, with 12 bases spanning the gap. The CDR3 consists of 16 residues.

The V call is TRBV5-1, the J call TRBJ2-7, with D perhaps TRBD1 (6 bases). Germline-derived CDR1 and CDR2 are SGHRS and YFSETQ. The CDR3 length is 14 residues. V was trimmed by 4 bases and J by 3 bases, leaving 14 bases between them. The CDR3 is CASSPRTDHYEQYF. In DNA, the CDR3 is TGCGCCAGCAGCCCTCGGACAGACCACTACGAGCAGTACTTC.

The chain joins TRBV27 to TRBJ2-1; 11 bases fit TRBD2. CDR3 length: 16 amino acids. The germline gives CDR1 MNHEY, CDR2 SMNVEV (reference sequence). Germline trimming cut 2 bases from V and 7 bases from J; bases unmatched to any gene: 7. CDR3 DNA: TGTGCCAGCAGTTTAGTAGCGGGAGGGCTGATAAATGAGCAGTTCTTC. It codes for CASSLVAGGLINEQFF.

The V and J genes are TRBV29-1 and TRBJ2-2; the D gene is possibly TRBD1 (5 bases). The germline gives CDR1 SQVTM, CDR2 ANQGSEA. The CDR3 spans 12 residues. Trimming took 0 bases from V and 8 from J, leaving 7 bases between them. CDR3 nucleotides: TGCAGCGTTGAAGATCGGACAGGGGAGCTGTTTTTT. Translated, it gives CSVEDRTGELFF.

The chain is built from TRBV4-1 and TRBJ2-1; TRBD2 might be the D (5 bases). The CDR3 is made up of 16 amino acids. Germline CDR1 is MGHRA and CDR2 is YSYEKL. V was cut by 3 bases and J by 8 bases, with 20 bases left in between. CDR3 nucleotides: TGCGCCAGCAGCCACCAGCAGGACTCCCCCATCGATGAGCAGTTCTTC. It encodes CASSHQQDSPIDEQFF.

J is TRBJ2-5 and V is TRBV4-1, with 12 bases aligning to TRBD2. From germline, CDR1 is MGHRA and CDR2 YSYEKL. The CDR3 is made up of 15 amino acids. Trimming at V came to 4 bases and at J to 2 bases, leaving 2 bases not matched to a gene. The CDR3 sequence is CASSPGTSGQETQYF. DNA for the CDR3: TGCGCCAGCAGCCCCGGGACTAGCGGGCAAGAGACCCAGTACTTC.

This chain uses TRBV2 with TRBJ1-2; D uncertain. The CDR3 has 14 residues. Germline CDR1 reads SNHLY; CDR2 reads FYNNEI. The V gene lost 5 bases and the J gene lost 3 bases, with 13 bases spanning the gap. The CDR3 sequence: CASSSRPTDYGYTF. In nucleotides, the CDR3 is TGTGCCAGCAGTAGCAGGCCGACCGACTATGGCTACACCTTC.

The genes are TRBV7-9 and TRBJ2-1; 13 positions match TRBD2. Germline V gene lookup returns CDR1 SEHNR and CDR2 FQNEAQ (reference sequence). The V segment lost 3 bases and the J segment 6 bases; nucleotides outside the gene matches: 2. The CDR3 runs 15 residues. The CDR3 spells CASSFRTSGGNEQFF. The CDR3, as DNA: TGTGCCAGCAGCTTCCGGACTAGCGGGGGCAATGAGCAGTTCTTC.

The chain joins TRBV11-2 to TRBJ1-4; unclear D gene. V lost 7 bases and J 6 bases, leaving 30 bases between the germline ends. Germline V lookup: CDR1 SGHAT, CDR2 FQNNGV. This CDR3 is built from 19 residues. The CDR3 loop reads CASTQSKVGRRLRYEKLFF. CDR3 in DNA: TGTGCCAGCACGCAATCGAAGGTGGGGAGAAGACTTCGCTATGAAAAACTGTTTTTT.

The CDR3 sequence: CASSQDLIPLAGYYNEQFF. CDR3 coding DNA: TGCGCCAGCAGCCAAGATCTAATTCCCCTAGCGGGATATTATAATGAGCAGTTCTTC. The genes are TRBV4-3 and TRBJ2-1, with TRBD2 matching over 9 bases. CDR1 is LGHNA, CDR2 YSLEER, per germline. CDR3 size: 19 residues. V shed 0 bases, J shed 7 bases, and the junction held 16 bases outside the gene matches.

The chain couples TRBV7-6 to TRBJ2-1, with 7 bases lining up with TRBD2. This CDR3 is built from 15 residues. CDR1 is SGHVS and CDR2 is FNYEAQ in the germline V gene. The trim removed 2 bases at V and 5 bases at J, leaving 6 bases unmatched. The CDR3 loop reads CASSLMREPNNEQFF. CDR3 nucleotide sequence: TGTGCCAGCAGCTTAATGCGGGAGCCTAACAATGAGCAGTTCTTC.

A single count supports this clone. The chain employs TRBV7-6 and TRBJ2-1; 7 bases fit TRBD1. The CDR3 runs to 14 residues. Trimming took 4 bases from V and 5 from J; bases not matched to a gene: 5. CDR1 is SGHVS and CDR2 is FNYEAQ in the germline V gene. CDR3 residues: CASSSRDRDNEQFF. Written as DNA, the CDR3 is TGTGCCAGCAGCTCCAGGGACAGAGACAATGAGCAGTTCTTC.

The V and J genes are TRBV28 and TRBJ2-1; possibly TRBD2 for D (7 bases). CDR3 length: 14 amino acids. The germline gives CDR1 MDHEN, CDR2 SYDVKM. Trimming stripped 2 bases from V and 6 bases from J, with 11 bases between. The CDR3 coding sequence is TGTGCCAGCAGTTTAGGGGGGGCGGGCAATGAGCAGTTCTTC. Its protein is CASSLGGAGNEQFF.

The V gene is TRBV27, the J gene TRBJ2-1, with a possible D match to TRBD2 (6 bases). Trimming removed 5 bases from V and 7 bases from J, with 9 bases in between. Germline-derived CDR1 and CDR2 are MNHEY and SMNVEV (reference sequence). The CDR3 length is 12 residues. The CDR3 protein is CASSRLVNEQFF. CDR3 nucleotide sequence: TGTGCCAGCAGTCGACTAGTAAATGAGCAGTTCTTC.

The chain has TRBV13 and TRBJ2-7; TRBD2 matches at 13 bases. This CDR3 is 18 amino acids long. The V segment lost 4 bases and the J segment 0 bases; nucleotides outside the gene matches: 9. CDR1 and CDR2 from the germline V gene are PRHDT and FYEKMQ (reference sequence). The CDR3 protein is CASSSLGTSGAHSYEQYF. CDR3 in DNA: TGTGCCAGCAGCTCCCTGGGGACTAGCGGGGCCCACTCCTACGAGCAGTACTTC.

The chain has TRBV2 and TRBJ2-2; 9 bases agree with TRBD2. Germline V CDR1 and CDR2: SNHLY, FYNNEI. V shed 8 bases, J shed 5 bases, and the junction held 18 bases outside the gene matches. The CDR3 consists of 18 residues. CDR3 loop: CASLLRTSFSGSTGELFF. The DNA of the CDR3 is TGTGCCAGCCTCCTTCGGACATCCTTTAGCGGGAGTACCGGGGAGCTGTTTTTT.

Only one count was recorded for this clone. J is TRBJ2-5 and V is TRBV4-1; weak D call: TRBD2 (8 bases). Germline CDR1 reads MGHRA; CDR2 reads YSYEKL. Trimming pared 0 bases from V and 6 bases from J, leaving 17 bases between. This CDR3 is built from 16 residues. CDR3 nucleotides: TGCGCCAGCAGCCAAGATACAGGGGCTAGCGGGCAGACCCAGTACTTC. Its protein is CASSQDTGASGQTQYF.

The gene calls are TRBV29-1 and TRBJ2-7; possible D gene TRBD2, 5 bases. Germline values: CDR1 SQVTM, CDR2 ANQGSEA. CDR3 length: 12 residues. The V and J ends lost 7 bases and 0 bases respectively, with 10 bases between them. CDR3 sequence: CSGLADSYEQYF. The CDR3 DNA reads TGCAGCGGGCTAGCCGACTCCTACGAGCAGTACTTC.

V usage is TRBV12-5 and J usage is TRBJ2-7, with TRBD1 identical over 7 bases. The germline V gene encodes CDR1 LGHNT and CDR2 FRNRAP. The CDR3 spans 15 residues. Unmatched junction bases numbered 6, after V lost 1 base and J lost 3 bases. The CDR3 loop is CASGLGPGTDYEQYF. The CDR3 nucleotides read TGTGCTAGTGGTTTGGGTCCCGGGACAGACTACGAGCAGTACTTC.

This clone was found once. This chain links TRBV5-1 with TRBJ1-2; possibly TRBD1 for D (5 bases). The CDR3 is 15 amino acids. The germline V gene has CDR1 SGHRS and CDR2 YFSETQ. V was clipped by 0 bases and J by 5 bases, with 14 bases between them. As DNA, the CDR3 is TGCGCCAGCAGCTTGGCTACAGGTAAAGGGTATGGCTACACCTTC. It translates to CASSLATGKGYGYTF.

This clone was seen just once. The chain combines TRBV5-5 with TRBJ2-7; possible D gene TRBD2, 6 bases. The germline V gene encodes CDR1 SGHKS and CDR2 YYEKEE (reference sequence). Trimming took off 1 base at V and 3 bases at J, with 8 bases between the two ends. The CDR3 loop spans 13 amino acids. Here the CDR3 reads CASSLIGSYEQYF. For the CDR3, the DNA is TGTGCCAGCAGCTTGATCGGGAGCTACGAGCAGTACTTC.

This chain connects TRBV19 to TRBJ1-1, with 7 nucleotides matching TRBD1. The V gene's germline CDR1 is LNHDA and CDR2 SQIVND (reference sequence). This CDR3 region has 15 residues. J gave up 5 bases and V 4 bases, and 10 bases lay outside the gene matches. The CDR3 region is CASSNFRQGGTEAFF. The CDR3 bases are TGTGCCAGTAGTAACTTTCGACAGGGCGGGACTGAAGCTTTCTTT.

The genes are TRBV7-9 and TRBJ1-1, with a possible D match to TRBD1 (6 bases). Germline CDR1 is SEHNR and CDR2 is FQNEAQ (reference sequence). Trimming took 5 bases from V and 9 from J, leaving 16 bases between them. There are 13 residues in the CDR3. The DNA of the CDR3 is TGTGCCAGCAGCGCAAAGCAGGGGTCGCAAGCTTTCTTT. Its protein product is CASSAKQGSQAFF.

This chain connects TRBV5-1 to TRBJ2-3, with TRBD2 matching 9 bases. Germline assignment: CDR1 SGHRS and CDR2 YFSETQ. CDR3 length equals 15 residues. Trimming removed 4 bases from V and 6 bases from J; junction bases left unmatched: 9. CDR3: CASSEIAGVGDTQYF. DNA for the CDR3: TGCGCCAGCAGCGAGATAGCGGGAGTGGGGGATACGCAGTATTTT.

This chain's CDR3 is CASSGFLSYEQYF. The CDR3 bases are TGTGCCAGTAGTGGTTTCCTATCCTACGAGCAGTACTTC. This chain connects TRBV19 to TRBJ2-7; D gene ambiguous. In germline, CDR1 is LNHDA, CDR2 SQIVND (reference sequence). CDR3 length: 13 residues. Trimming took off 5 bases at V and 1 base at J, with 9 bases between the two ends.

The genes are TRBV9 and TRBJ1-2; D is undetermined. This CDR3 is built from 12 residues. Germline V CDR1 and CDR2: SGDLS, YYNGEE. V gave up 6 bases and J gave up 8 bases, with 14 bases separating them. The CDR3 sequence is CASTPLELGYTF. The CDR3 region has the DNA TGTGCCAGCACCCCGTTAGAGTTAGGCTACACCTTC.

The chain couples TRBV5-1 to TRBJ2-1; 8 positions match TRBD2. V lost 4 bases, J lost 3 bases, and 6 bases stayed unmatched. The germline CDR1 and CDR2 sequences are SGHRS and YFSETQ. The CDR3 runs to 15 residues. The CDR3 nucleotides are TGCGCCAGCAGCCAGACAGCGGGAGTCTACAATGAGCAGTTCTTC. Its translation: CASSQTAGVYNEQFF.

The rearrangement links TRBV5-6 to TRBJ2-5; 12 bases match TRBD2. The V segment lost 1 base and the J segment 2 bases; nucleotides outside the gene matches: 3. The CDR3 loop spans 16 amino acids. Germline assignment: CDR1 SGHDT and CDR2 YYEEEE. CDR3 in amino acids: CASSLLLAGGQETQYF. CDR3 nucleotide sequence: TGTGCCAGCAGCTTGTTGCTAGCGGGAGGGCAAGAGACCCAGTACTTC.

The chain carries TRBV4-1 and TRBJ1-5; D might be TRBD1 (6 bases). Germline V gene lookup returns CDR1 MGHRA and CDR2 YSYEKL. The germline V and J ends were trimmed by 1 base and 1 base, with 8 bases remaining between them. There are 15 residues in the CDR3. CDR3 in DNA: TGCGCCAGCAGCCAAGTACAGGGAAGCAATCAGCCCCAGCATTTT. It yields the protein CASSQVQGSNQPQHF.